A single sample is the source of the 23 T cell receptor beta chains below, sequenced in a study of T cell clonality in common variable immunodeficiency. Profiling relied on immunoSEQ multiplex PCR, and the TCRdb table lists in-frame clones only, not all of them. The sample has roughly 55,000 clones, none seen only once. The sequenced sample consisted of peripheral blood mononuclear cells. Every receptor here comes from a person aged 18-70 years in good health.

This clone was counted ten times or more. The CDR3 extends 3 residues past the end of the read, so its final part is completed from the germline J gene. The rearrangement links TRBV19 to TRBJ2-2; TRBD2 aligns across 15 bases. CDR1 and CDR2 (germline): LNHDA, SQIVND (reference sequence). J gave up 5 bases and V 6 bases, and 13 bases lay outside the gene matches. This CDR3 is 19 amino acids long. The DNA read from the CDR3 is TGTGCCAGTAGGCGAATCATGGGACTAGCGGGAGGACGGACCGGGGAG. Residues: CASRRIMGLAGGRTGE. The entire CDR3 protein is CASRRIMGLAGGRTGELFF.

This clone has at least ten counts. CDR3 DNA, as far as it was read: TGTGCCAGCAGTGACCTTACAGGGCTCGACACCGGGGAG. Amino acids: CASSDLTGLDTGE. The full-length CDR3 reads as CASSDLTGLDTGELFF. This chain joins TRBV2 and TRBJ2-2; D possibly corresponds to TRBD1 (6 bases). The read terminates 3 residues ahead of where the CDR3 ends, so the germline J gene completes it. The V end lost 3 bases, the J end lost 3 bases, and 14 bases lay between the germline ends. The germline gives CDR1 SNHLY, CDR2 FYNNEI. CDR3 length equals 16 residues. Drawing the rest from reference TRBV2 and TRBJ2-2, the complete variable domain is EPEVTQTPSHQVTQMGQEVILRCVPISNHLYFYWYRQILGQKVEFLVSFYNNEISEKSEIFDDQFSVERPDGSNFTLKIRSTKLEDSAMYFCASSDLTGLDTGELFFGEGSRLTVL.

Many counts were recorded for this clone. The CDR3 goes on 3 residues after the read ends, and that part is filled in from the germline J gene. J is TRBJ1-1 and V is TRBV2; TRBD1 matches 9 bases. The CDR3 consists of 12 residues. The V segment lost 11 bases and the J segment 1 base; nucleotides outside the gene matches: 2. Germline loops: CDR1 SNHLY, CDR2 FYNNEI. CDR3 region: CAGQGRNTEAFF. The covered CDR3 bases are TGTGCCGGACAGGGGCGGAACACTGAA.

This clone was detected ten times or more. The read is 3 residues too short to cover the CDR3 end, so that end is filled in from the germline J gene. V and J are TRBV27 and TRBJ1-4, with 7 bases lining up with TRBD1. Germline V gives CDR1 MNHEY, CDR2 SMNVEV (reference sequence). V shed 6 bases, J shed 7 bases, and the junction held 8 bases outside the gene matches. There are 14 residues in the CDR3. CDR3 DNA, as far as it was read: TGTGCCAGCAGGTACAGGGGTAAGAGTGAAAAA. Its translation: CASRYRGKSEK. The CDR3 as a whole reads CASRYRGKSEKLFF. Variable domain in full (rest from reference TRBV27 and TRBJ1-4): EAQVTQNPRYLITVTGKKLTVTCSQNMNHEYMSWYRQDPGLGLRQIYYSMNVEVTDKGDVPEGYKVSRKEKRNFPLILESPSPNQTSLYFCASRYRGKSEKLFFGSGTQLSVL.

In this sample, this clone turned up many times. The sequenced CDR3 bases are TGCGCCAGTGGGACAATGGGTACCGGGGAG. Its protein is CASGTMGTGE. The whole CDR3 protein is CASGTMGTGELFF. V usage is TRBV5-1 and J usage is TRBJ2-2; tentatively, D is TRBD1 (6 bases). Read data end 3 residues before the CDR3 end; the end is taken from the germline J gene. From germline, CDR1 is SGHRS and CDR2 YFSETQ. Trimming shortened V by 8 bases and J by 5 bases, and 13 bases separated the two germline ends. The CDR3 is made up of 13 amino acids.

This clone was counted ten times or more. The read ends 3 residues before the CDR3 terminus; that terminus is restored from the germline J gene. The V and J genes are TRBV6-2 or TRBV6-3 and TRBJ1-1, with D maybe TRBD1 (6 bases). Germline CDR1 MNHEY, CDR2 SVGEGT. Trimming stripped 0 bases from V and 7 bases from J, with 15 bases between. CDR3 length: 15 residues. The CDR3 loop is CASSYSQRGAIEAFF. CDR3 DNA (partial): TGTGCCAGCAGTTACTCGCAGCGGGGGGCAATTGAA.

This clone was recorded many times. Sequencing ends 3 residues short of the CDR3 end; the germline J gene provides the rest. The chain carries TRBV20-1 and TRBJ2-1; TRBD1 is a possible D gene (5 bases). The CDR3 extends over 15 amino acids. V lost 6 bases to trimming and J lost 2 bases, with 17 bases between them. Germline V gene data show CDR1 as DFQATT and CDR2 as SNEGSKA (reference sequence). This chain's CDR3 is CSASPIGRAYNEQFF. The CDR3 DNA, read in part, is TGCAGTGCCTCCCCGATAGGCAGGGCCTACAATGAG.

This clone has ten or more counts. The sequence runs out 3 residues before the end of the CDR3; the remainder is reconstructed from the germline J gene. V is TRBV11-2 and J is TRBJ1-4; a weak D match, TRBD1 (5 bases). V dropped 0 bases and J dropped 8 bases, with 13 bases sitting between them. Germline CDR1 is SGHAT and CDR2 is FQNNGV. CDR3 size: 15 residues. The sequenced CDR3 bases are TGTGCCAGCAGCTTAGATCGGGCCCGACAGGAAAAA. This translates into CASSLDRARQEK. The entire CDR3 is CASSLDRARQEKLFF. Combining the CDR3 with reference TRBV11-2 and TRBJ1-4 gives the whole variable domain EAGVAQSPRYKIIEKRQSVAFWCNPISGHATLYWYQQILGQGPKLLIQFQNNGVVDDSQLPKDRFSAERLKGVDSTLKIQPAKLEDSAVYLCASSLDRARQEKLFFGSGTQLSVL.

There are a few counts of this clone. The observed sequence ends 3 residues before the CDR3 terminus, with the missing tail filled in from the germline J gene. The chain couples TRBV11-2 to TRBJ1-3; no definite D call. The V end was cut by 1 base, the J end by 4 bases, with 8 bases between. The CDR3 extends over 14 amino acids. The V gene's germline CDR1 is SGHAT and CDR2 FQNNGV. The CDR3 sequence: CASSLGRLGNTIYF. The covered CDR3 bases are TGTGCCAGCAGCTTAGGCAGGTTGGGAAACACC.

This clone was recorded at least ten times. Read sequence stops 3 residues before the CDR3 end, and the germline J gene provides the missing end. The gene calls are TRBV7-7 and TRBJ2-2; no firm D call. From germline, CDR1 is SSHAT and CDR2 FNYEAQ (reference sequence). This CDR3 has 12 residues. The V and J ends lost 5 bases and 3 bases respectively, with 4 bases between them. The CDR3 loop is CASSPYTGELFF. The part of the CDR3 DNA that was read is TGTGCCAGCAGCCCTTACACCGGGGAG.

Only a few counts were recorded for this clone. The covered CDR3 bases are TGCAGTGCTAGAGATCCGGGACTAGCGGGAGGGCCTCTCTCCTACAATGAG. Translation: CSARDPGLAGGPLSYNE. The CDR3 reads in full as CSARDPGLAGGPLSYNEQFF. The chain links TRBV20-1 to TRBJ2-1, with 16 bases fitting TRBD2. The read falls 3 residues short of the CDR3 end, and the missing part is taken from the germline J gene. J was trimmed by 0 bases and V by 0 bases; bases with no gene match: 8. The CDR3 consists of 20 residues. Germline CDR1 DFQATT, CDR2 SNEGSKA (reference sequence).

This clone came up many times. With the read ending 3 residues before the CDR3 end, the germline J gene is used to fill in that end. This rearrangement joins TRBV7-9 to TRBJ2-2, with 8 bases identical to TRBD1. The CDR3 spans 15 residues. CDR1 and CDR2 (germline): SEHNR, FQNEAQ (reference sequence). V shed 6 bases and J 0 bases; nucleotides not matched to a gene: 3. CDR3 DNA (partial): TGTGCCAGCAGAAAGACAGGGGCGAACACCGGGGAG. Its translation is CASRKTGANTGE. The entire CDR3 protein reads CASRKTGANTGELFF.

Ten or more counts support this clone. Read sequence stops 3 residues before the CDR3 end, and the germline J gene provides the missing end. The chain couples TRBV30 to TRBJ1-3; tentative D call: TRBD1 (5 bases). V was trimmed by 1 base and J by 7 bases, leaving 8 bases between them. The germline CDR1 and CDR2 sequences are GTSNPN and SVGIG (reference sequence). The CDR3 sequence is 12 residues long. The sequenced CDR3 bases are TGTGCCTGGAGTGCCGGGGGGAACACC. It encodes CAWSAGGNT. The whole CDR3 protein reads CAWSAGGNTIYF.

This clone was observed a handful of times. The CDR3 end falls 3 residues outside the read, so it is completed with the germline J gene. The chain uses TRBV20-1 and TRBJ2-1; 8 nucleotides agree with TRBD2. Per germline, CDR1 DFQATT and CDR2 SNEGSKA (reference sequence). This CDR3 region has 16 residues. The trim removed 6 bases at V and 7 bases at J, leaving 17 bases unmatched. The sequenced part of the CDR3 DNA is TGCAGTGCCATCCCCCCCCCTCGCGGGGGGACGAATGAG. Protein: CSAIPPPRGGTNE. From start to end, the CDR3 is CSAIPPPRGGTNEQFF.

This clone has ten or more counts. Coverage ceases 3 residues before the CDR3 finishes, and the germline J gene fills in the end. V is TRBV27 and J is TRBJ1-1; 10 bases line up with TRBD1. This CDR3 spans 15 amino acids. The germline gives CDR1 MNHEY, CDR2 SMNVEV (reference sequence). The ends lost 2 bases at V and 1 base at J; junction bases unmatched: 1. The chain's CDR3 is CASSLGQGGNTEAFF. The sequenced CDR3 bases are TGTGCCAGCAGTTTAGGACAGGGGGGGAACACTGAA.

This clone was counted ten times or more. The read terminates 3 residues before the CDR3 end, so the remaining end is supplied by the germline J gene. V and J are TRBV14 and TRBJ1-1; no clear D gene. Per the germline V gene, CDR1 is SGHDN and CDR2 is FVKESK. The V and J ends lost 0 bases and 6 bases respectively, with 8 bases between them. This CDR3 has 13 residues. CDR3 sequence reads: CASSQDRGSEAFF. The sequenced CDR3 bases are TGTGCCAGCAGCCAAGATCGAGGGTCTGAA.

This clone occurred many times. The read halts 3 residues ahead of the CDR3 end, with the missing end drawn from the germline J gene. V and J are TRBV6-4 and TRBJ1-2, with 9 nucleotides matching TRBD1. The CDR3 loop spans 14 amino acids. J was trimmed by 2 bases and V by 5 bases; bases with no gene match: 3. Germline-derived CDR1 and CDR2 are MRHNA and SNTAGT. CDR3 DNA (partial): TGTGCCAGCAGTCACGGGACAGGGAACTATGGC. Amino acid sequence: CASSHGTGNYG. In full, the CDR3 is CASSHGTGNYGYTF.

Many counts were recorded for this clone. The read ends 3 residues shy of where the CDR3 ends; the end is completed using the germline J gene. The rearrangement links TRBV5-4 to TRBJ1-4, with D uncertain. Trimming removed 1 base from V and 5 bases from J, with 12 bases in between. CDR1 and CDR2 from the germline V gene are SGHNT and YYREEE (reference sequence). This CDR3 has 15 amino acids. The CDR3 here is CASSLRQTQNEKLFF. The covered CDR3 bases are TGTGCCAGCAGCTTGAGGCAGACACAAAATGAAAAA.

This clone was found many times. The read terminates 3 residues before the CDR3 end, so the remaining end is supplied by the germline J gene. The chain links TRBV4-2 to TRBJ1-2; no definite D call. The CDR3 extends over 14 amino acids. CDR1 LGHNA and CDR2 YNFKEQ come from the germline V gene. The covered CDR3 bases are TGTGCCAGCAGCCAAGTCCGCGGAAGAAAGGGC. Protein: CASSQVRGRKG. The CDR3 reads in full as CASSQVRGRKGYTF.

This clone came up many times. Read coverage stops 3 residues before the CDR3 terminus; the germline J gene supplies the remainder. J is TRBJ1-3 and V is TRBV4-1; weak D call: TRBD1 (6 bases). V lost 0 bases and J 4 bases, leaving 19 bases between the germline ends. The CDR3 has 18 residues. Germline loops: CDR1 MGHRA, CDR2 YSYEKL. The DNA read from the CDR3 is TGCGCCAGCAGCCAAGACCAAAGAGGGGGTGACTTGGGAAACACC. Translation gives CASSQDQRGGDLGNT. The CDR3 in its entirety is CASSQDQRGGDLGNTIYF.

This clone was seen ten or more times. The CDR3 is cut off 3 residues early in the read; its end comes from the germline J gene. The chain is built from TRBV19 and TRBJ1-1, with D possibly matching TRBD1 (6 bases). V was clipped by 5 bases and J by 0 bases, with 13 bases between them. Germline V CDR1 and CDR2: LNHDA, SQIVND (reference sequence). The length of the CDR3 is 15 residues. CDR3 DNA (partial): TGTGCCAGTAGTTCTCACAGGGCCATGAACACTGAA. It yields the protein CASSSHRAMNTE. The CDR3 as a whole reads CASSSHRAMNTEAFF.

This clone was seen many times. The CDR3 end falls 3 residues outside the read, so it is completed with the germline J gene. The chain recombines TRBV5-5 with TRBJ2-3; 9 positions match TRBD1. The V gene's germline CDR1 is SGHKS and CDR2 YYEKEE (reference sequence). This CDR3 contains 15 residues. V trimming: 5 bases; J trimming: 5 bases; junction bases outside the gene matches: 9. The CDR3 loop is CASSPRDRVGDTQYF. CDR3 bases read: TGTGCCAGCAGTCCAAGGGACAGGGTTGGAGATACG.

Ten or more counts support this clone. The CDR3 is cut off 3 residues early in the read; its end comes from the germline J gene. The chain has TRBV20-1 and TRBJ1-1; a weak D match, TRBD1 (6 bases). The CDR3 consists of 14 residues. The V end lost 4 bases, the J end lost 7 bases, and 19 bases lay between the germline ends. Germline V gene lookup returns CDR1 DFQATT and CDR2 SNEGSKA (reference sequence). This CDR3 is CSAIEGGLGNEAFF. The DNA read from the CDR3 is TGCAGTGCTATAGAGGGGGGACTCGGGAATGAA.